The 26 T cell receptor beta chains below all came from one sample that was sequenced in a study of early T cells in non-severe SARS-CoV-2 infection. MiXCR, applied by TCRdb to the 5' RACE reads, yields one record per CDR3 protein. The sample shows some 38,000 distinct CDR3 sequences, around 5% of them seen only once. Sequencing was carried out using whole blood. These receptor sequences come from an adult who was a healthcare worker with PCR-confirmed SARS-CoV-2 infection or an uninfected control (not recorded which).

The chain has TRBV7-8 and TRBJ2-3; 9 positions agree with TRBD2. J lost 4 bases, V lost 5 bases, and 16 bases had no gene match. Per the germline V gene, CDR1 is SGHVS and CDR2 is FQNEAQ. This CDR3 has 18 amino acids. The CDR3 loop reads CASSTYRPGLASPDTQYF. The CDR3 DNA is TGTGCCAGCAGCACATATCGGCCGGGACTAGCTTCCCCAGATACGCAGTATTTT.

This clonotype was seen ten or more times. The V gene is TRBV3-1, the J gene TRBJ1-1; no definite D call. V lost 3 bases and J 3 bases, leaving 8 bases between the germline ends. The CDR3 runs 13 residues. Germline V gene lookup returns CDR1 LGHDT and CDR2 YNNKEL (reference sequence). This CDR3 is CASSQPPYTEAFF. DNA of the CDR3: TGTGCCAGCAGCCAGCCCCCCTACACTGAAGCTTTCTTT.

There are many counts of this clonotype. This chain connects TRBV5-4 to TRBJ2-2, with 7 nucleotides matching TRBD1. V gave up 4 bases and J gave up 5 bases; unmatched junction bases: 8. The CDR3 contains 15 residues. Per the germline V gene, CDR1 is SGHNT and CDR2 is YYREEE (reference sequence). The CDR3 protein is CASSQDRAWTGELFF. In DNA form, the CDR3 reads TGTGCCAGCAGCCAAGACAGGGCCTGGACCGGGGAGCTGTTTTTT.

This clonotype was seen repeatedly, ten times or more. The chain has TRBV12-3 or TRBV12-4 and TRBJ1-1; no definite D call. The CDR3 loop spans 13 amino acids. V was trimmed by 6 bases and J by 1 base, leaving 9 bases between them. CDR3: CASRSGGNTEAFF. CDR3 bases: TGTGCCAGCAGATCCGGCGGGAACACTGAAGCTTTCTTT.

This clonotype was recorded many times. V and J are TRBV9 and TRBJ2-7; a possible D gene is TRBD2 (5 bases). Germline lookup yields CDR1 SGDLS and CDR2 YYNGEE. Trimming removed 3 bases from V and 6 bases from J, with 10 bases in between. The CDR3 has 12 residues. The CDR3 sequence: CASSGNEGEQYF. CDR3 sequence (DNA): TGTGCCAGCAGCGGAAACGAGGGCGAGCAGTACTTC.

This clonotype occurred a few times. CDR3 in DNA: TGTGCCAGCAGGAAACTAGCGGGAGGCCTCGTTGGGACAGATACGCAGTATTTT. It specifies CASRKLAGGLVGTDTQYF. J is TRBJ2-3 and V is TRBV7-8; 12 nucleotides line up with TRBD2. The germline V gene has CDR1 SGHVS and CDR2 FQNEAQ. The CDR3 extends over 18 amino acids. J was trimmed by 3 bases and V by 6 bases; bases with no gene match: 13.

This clonotype appeared many times. CDR3 protein: CSARQIELYYGYTF. CDR3 nucleotide sequence: TGCAGTGCTAGGCAGATAGAACTATACTATGGCTACACCTTC. The V call is TRBV20-1, the J call TRBJ1-2, with no clear D. Germline V gene lookup returns CDR1 DFQATT and CDR2 SNEGSKA (reference sequence). CDR3 length: 14 amino acids. Deletions cut 3 bases from V and 3 bases from J, with 14 bases between.

This chain links TRBV20-1 with TRBJ2-4, with D tentatively TRBD1 (5 bases). Trimming cost V 0 bases and J 1 base, with 13 bases left between them. The CDR3 covers 16 residues. Germline CDR1 DFQATT, CDR2 SNEGSKA (reference sequence). The CDR3 nucleotides read TGCAGTGCTAGAGATGCAGGGCGTGGGGCCAAAAACATTCAGTACTTC. This codes for CSARDAGRGAKNIQYF.

This clonotype was detected ten times or more. The V gene is TRBV18, the J gene TRBJ2-6, with D unclear. The V end was cut by 4 bases, the J end by 4 bases, with 5 bases between. The CDR3 has 13 residues. CDR1 KGHSH and CDR2 LQKENI come from the germline V gene. CDR3 bases: TGTGCCAGCTCACTACCCGGGGCCAACGTCCTGACTTTC. It encodes CASSLPGANVLTF.

This clonotype was observed many times. J is TRBJ2-7 and V is TRBV20-1, with 8 positions matching TRBD1. CDR1 is DFQATT, CDR2 SNEGSKA, per germline (reference sequence). After removal of 0 bases from V and 2 bases from J, the junction contained 12 bases not matched to a gene. The CDR3 has 17 residues. CDR3 residues: CSARDTPPDRGPYEQYF. CDR3 bases: TGCAGTGCTAGAGATACCCCTCCCGACAGGGGACCCTACGAGCAGTACTTC.

The table lists this clonotype with many counts. V is TRBV7-2 and J is TRBJ1-2, with D possibly being TRBD1 (6 bases). CDR3 length: 14 amino acids. V was pared by 1 base and J by 8 bases, with 14 bases between. Germline values: CDR1 SGHTA, CDR2 FQGNSA. The CDR3, as DNA: TGTGCCAGCAGCTTAGGGTCAGGGGTAAAAGGCTACACCTTC. Protein: CASSLGSGVKGYTF.

This clonotype turned up a few times. The CDR3 region has the DNA TGTGCCAGCAGCCAACAGGGTCGGGAGACCCAGTACTTC. As protein: CASSQQGRETQYF. The chain couples TRBV11-2 to TRBJ2-5; tentative D call: TRBD1 (6 bases). V lost 5 bases to trimming and J lost 5 bases, with 12 bases between them. The CDR3 length is 13 residues. Germline V CDR1 and CDR2: SGHAT, FQNNGV.

The table lists this clonotype with many counts. This chain uses TRBV7-2 with TRBJ1-6, with D unresolved. The CDR3 totals 13 residues. V was trimmed by 7 bases and J by 9 bases, leaving 13 bases between them. Germline V gene sequence: CDR1 SGHTA, CDR2 FQGNSA. The CDR3 coding sequence is TGTGCCAGCACTAACCTCAGCGGTTCACCCCTCCACTTT. This translates into CASTNLSGSPLHF.

This clonotype was picked up many times. The V gene is TRBV20-1, the J gene TRBJ1-1; 8 nucleotides line up with TRBD1. Germline V lookup: CDR1 DFQATT, CDR2 SNEGSKA (reference sequence). Germline trimming cut 1 base from V and 4 bases from J; bases unmatched to any gene: 5. The CDR3 is made up of 14 amino acids. The CDR3: CSARAGTGGTEAFF. The CDR3, as DNA: TGCAGTGCTAGAGCTGGGACAGGAGGCACTGAAGCTTTCTTT.

J is TRBJ2-1 and V is TRBV3-1, with 14 nucleotides matching TRBD2. This CDR3 contains 19 residues. With 4 bases clipped from V and 1 base from J, the junction kept 9 bases outside the gene matches. Per germline, CDR1 LGHDT and CDR2 YNNKEL (reference sequence). For the CDR3, the DNA is TGTGCCAGCAGCCGTCCCGGGACTAGCGGGAGAGGGTCCTACAATGAGCAGTTCTTC. Translating it yields CASSRPGTSGRGSYNEQFF.

Ten or more counts support this clonotype. This chain links TRBV20-1 with TRBJ1-1, with no clear D. The germline gives CDR1 DFQATT, CDR2 SNEGSKA (reference sequence). V lost 2 bases, J lost 4 bases, and 14 bases lay in between. The CDR3 spans 14 residues. The CDR3 spells CSARMREGGTEAFF. CDR3 nucleotide sequence: TGCAGTGCTAGAATGAGGGAAGGAGGCACTGAAGCTTTCTTT.

This clonotype was seen repeatedly, ten times or more. The V gene is TRBV5-1, the J gene TRBJ2-2, with D perhaps matching TRBD2 (7 bases). This CDR3 comprises 15 residues. Trimming took 4 bases from V and 9 from J, leaving 19 bases between them. The germline CDR1 and CDR2 sequences are SGHRS and YFSETQ. CDR3 sequence (DNA): TGCGCCAGCAGCCAATCGGGGGGCGCAGTCAGGGAGCTGTTTTTT. The encoded protein is CASSQSGGAVRELFF.

This clonotype occurred many times. CDR3 in DNA: TGTGCCATCAGCATATACAGTCGAACTTCCGACAATGAGCAGTTCTTC. It is translated as CAISIYSRTSDNEQFF. This chain links TRBV10-3 with TRBJ2-1; D not certain. This CDR3 region has 16 residues. The germline V gene encodes CDR1 ENHRY and CDR2 SYGVKD. Trimming shortened V by 6 bases and J by 5 bases, and 20 bases separated the two germline ends.

This clonotype appeared a few times. The chain carries TRBV5-1 and TRBJ2-3; 10 bases line up with TRBD2. The V segment lost 4 bases and the J segment 2 bases; nucleotides outside the gene matches: 4. This CDR3 spans 15 amino acids. Germline V CDR1 and CDR2: SGHRS, YFSETQ. The CDR3, as DNA: TGCGCCAGCAGCGCTGGGACTAGCGACACAGATACGCAGTATTTT. As protein: CASSAGTSDTDTQYF.

This clonotype was picked up many times. In nucleotides, the CDR3 is TGTGCCAGCAGCACGGGACACCTGAACACTGAAGCTTTCTTT. Translating it yields CASSTGHLNTEAFF. The V call is TRBV5-6, the J call TRBJ1-1; TRBD1 might be the D (6 bases). Trimming removed 4 bases from V and 0 bases from J, with 10 bases in between. The CDR3 is made up of 14 amino acids. Looked up from germline, CDR1 is SGHDT and CDR2 is YYEEEE.

This clonotype has ten or more counts. This sequence joins TRBV4-2 and TRBJ2-2, with 7 bases fitting TRBD1. This CDR3 spans 16 amino acids. The V gene end was trimmed by 0 bases and the J gene end by 4 bases; junction bases not matched to a gene: 5. CDR1 is LGHNA and CDR2 is YNFKEQ in the germline V gene. The CDR3 bases are TGTGCCAGCAGCCAAGATCCGGGACAGCCCACCGGGGAGCTGTTTTTT. This translates into CASSQDPGQPTGELFF.

This clonotype was counted ten times or more. As DNA, the CDR3 is TGTGCCAGCAGGCCCTGGGGACTAGAGGTCTACGAGCAGTACTTC. This translates into CASRPWGLEVYEQYF. The V and J genes are TRBV6-5 and TRBJ2-7; 8 nucleotides match TRBD2. This CDR3 comprises 15 residues. Trimming took 6 bases from V and 3 from J; bases not matched to a gene: 10. The V gene's germline CDR1 is MNHEY and CDR2 SVGAGI.

This clonotype was detected ten times or more. The chain has TRBV20-1 and TRBJ2-1, with D possibly being TRBD1 (6 bases). The V gene's germline CDR1 is DFQATT and CDR2 SNEGSKA (reference sequence). This CDR3 has 15 residues. The V and J ends lost 1 base and 9 bases respectively, with 19 bases between them. CDR3 in amino acids: CSARGRGQVFGEQFF. Here the CDR3 DNA reads TGCAGTGCTAGAGGCAGGGGACAAGTGTTTGGTGAGCAGTTCTTC.

This clonotype showed up just a few times. V and J are TRBV20-1 and TRBJ1-5, with 8 nucleotides matching TRBD1. The CDR3 sequence is 16 residues long. V was pared by 5 bases and J by 7 bases, with 16 bases of the junction left unmatched. Germline V gives CDR1 DFQATT, CDR2 SNEGSKA (reference sequence). The DNA for the CDR3 is TGCAGTGCTGCGGCAGGGGGCGTCTCCGACAACCAGCCCCAGCATTTT. Its translation is CSAAAGGVSDNQPQHF.

This clonotype has ten or more counts. The V call is TRBV12-3 or TRBV12-4, the J call TRBJ2-5; D is perhaps TRBD2 (7 bases). The V gene lost 6 bases and the J gene lost 2 bases, with 13 bases spanning the gap. This CDR3 is built from 14 residues. CDR3 sequence: CASSWGGAQETQYF. CDR3 bases: TGTGCCAGCAGCTGGGGGGGGGCACAAGAGACCCAGTACTTC.

The chain carries TRBV6-1 and TRBJ2-1, with 8 nucleotides matching TRBD2. The V and J ends lost 2 bases and 3 bases, in that order; junction bases with no gene match: 6. The CDR3 has 16 residues. The V gene's germline CDR1 is MNHNS and CDR2 SASEGT. CDR3 sequence (DNA): TGTGCCAGCAGTGAAAGGGTAGCGGGGATCTACAATGAGCAGTTCTTC. It specifies CASSERVAGIYNEQFF.